The 17 T cell receptor beta chains listed next were all sequenced from one sample in a study of blood T cell repertoires in COVID-19. Libraries were prepared by immunoSEQ multiplex PCR; TCRdb keeps only in-frame clonotypes and omits some of them. Seen here are roughly 100,000 clones, more than 75% observed once, and the top ten hold roughly 4%. The sample taken for sequencing was peripheral blood. The receptor set was obtained from a human donor in a cohort sampled during active COVID-19.

This rearrangement joins TRBV9 to TRBJ2-7, with D possibly matching TRBD2 (7 bases). There are 14 residues in the CDR3. Trimming pared 1 base from V and 5 bases from J, leaving 13 bases between. Germline V gene data show CDR1 as SGDLS and CDR2 as YYNGEE. The CDR3 here is CASSVRGAHDEQYF. DNA of the CDR3: TGTGCCAGCAGCGTACGGGGGGCCCACGACGAGCAGTACTTC.

This clone was observed a few times. This chain joins TRBV19 and TRBJ1-5, with a weak D call TRBD1 (5 bases). This CDR3 comprises 15 residues. Trimming took 1 base from V and 7 from J, leaving 14 bases between them. In germline, CDR1 is LNHDA, CDR2 SQIVND (reference sequence). In DNA, the CDR3 is TGTGCCAGTAGTATAGGGAGGCAGGGAGGACAGCCCCAGCATTTT. It yields the protein CASSIGRQGGQPQHF.

The chain is built from TRBV13 and TRBJ1-1; TRBD1 aligns across 8 bases. Germline values: CDR1 PRHDT, CDR2 FYEKMQ (reference sequence). CDR3 size: 15 residues. The trim removed 5 bases at V and 4 bases at J, leaving 9 bases unmatched. The CDR3 region has the DNA TGTGCCAGCAGCCCCGGACAGGGCCTATTCACTGAAGCTTTCTTT. As protein: CASSPGQGLFTEAFF.

The V and J genes are TRBV5-1 and TRBJ2-5, with D perhaps matching TRBD2 (5 bases). V was shortened by 0 bases and J by 3 bases, with 6 bases between the two germline ends. Germline-derived CDR1 and CDR2 are SGHRS and YFSETQ. The CDR3 covers 13 residues. The CDR3 loop reads CASSLAGKETQYF. CDR3 DNA: TGCGCCAGCAGCTTGGCGGGGAAAGAGACCCAGTACTTC.

The chain is built from TRBV5-1 and TRBJ2-6, with D tentatively TRBD2 (6 bases). CDR1 and CDR2 (germline): SGHRS, YFSETQ. The CDR3 sequence is 15 residues long. Trimming left V 5 bases short and J 0 bases short, with 9 bases between. The DNA for the CDR3 is TGCGCCAGCAGGGACGGGAGCTCTGGGGCCAACGTCCTGACTTTC. Its protein is CASRDGSSGANVLTF.

This clone turned up a few times. The J gene is TRBJ2-7, the V gene TRBV4-3, with D maybe TRBD1 (5 bases). Trimming pared 1 base from V and 1 base from J, leaving 11 bases between. The CDR3 runs 15 residues. The V gene's germline CDR1 is LGHNA and CDR2 YSLEER. Here the CDR3 reads CASSQVIGASYEQYF. In DNA, the CDR3 is TGCGCCAGCAGCCAAGTTATAGGGGCATCCTACGAGCAGTACTTC.

The chain combines TRBV5-8 with TRBJ2-2, with 13 positions matching TRBD2. Germline-derived CDR1 and CDR2 are SGHTS and YDEGEE. The CDR3 length is 18 residues. V shed 6 bases and J 6 bases; nucleotides not matched to a gene: 14. This CDR3 is CASTAPGLAGSGAGELFF. CDR3 nucleotide sequence: TGTGCCAGCACCGCCCCGGGACTAGCGGGGTCCGGCGCCGGGGAGCTGTTTTTT.

The V call is TRBV6-1, the J call TRBJ2-7, with 9 bases matching TRBD1. V lost 2 bases and J lost 3; bases outside the gene matches: 11. Per the germline V gene, CDR1 is MNHNS and CDR2 is SASEGT. CDR3 length: 17 residues. CDR3 nucleotide sequence: TGTGCCAGCAGTGAACAGTTTTCCTGGACAGGGGTCTACGAGCAGTACTTC. This gives the protein CASSEQFSWTGVYEQYF.

The rearrangement uses TRBV6-5 and TRBJ1-6, with D unclear. CDR1 MNHEY and CDR2 SVGAGI come from the germline V gene. The CDR3 extends over 14 amino acids. Trimming removed 5 bases from V and 9 bases from J, with 14 bases in between. The CDR3 region has the DNA TGTGCCAGCAGTAGTATAGTTAGGAGTTCACCCCTCCACTTT. Amino acids: CASSSIVRSSPLHF.

J is TRBJ2-3 and V is TRBV2, with 8 positions matching TRBD2. This CDR3 region has 14 residues. Germline V lookup: CDR1 SNHLY, CDR2 FYNNEI. The junction had 9 bases not matched to a gene; V was cut back by 7 bases and J by 6 bases. CDR3 in DNA: TGTGCCAGCAAGCGAACGGGGGGGGCCGATACGCAGTATTTT. Translation gives CASKRTGGADTQYF.

V is TRBV27 and J is TRBJ1-2; weak D call: TRBD1 (6 bases). The CDR3 runs 12 residues. The germline V and J ends were trimmed by 8 bases and 5 bases, with 12 bases remaining between them. CDR1 is MNHEY, CDR2 SMNVEV, per germline (reference sequence). The CDR3 region has the DNA TGTGCCAGCTCGGGGGGCGGATATGGCTACACCTTC. Its protein is CASSGGGYGYTF.

The V and J genes are TRBV11-3 and TRBJ1-1, with unresolved D. V was clipped by 2 bases and J by 1 base, with 14 bases between them. Germline V CDR1 and CDR2: SGHNT, YENEEA. This CDR3 spans 16 amino acids. CDR3 in amino acids: CASSLLVGRGNTEAFF. The DNA for the CDR3 is TGTGCCAGCAGCTTATTAGTTGGGCGGGGGAACACTGAAGCTTTCTTT.

This rearrangement joins TRBV7-9 to TRBJ1-1; tentatively, D is TRBD1 (5 bases). Between the trimmed V and J ends, which lost 5 bases and 3 bases, there was a span of 13 bases. Germline V CDR1 and CDR2: SEHNR, FQNEAQ (reference sequence). The CDR3 covers 14 residues. The CDR3 here is CASSQSTVHTEAFF. The CDR3 region has the DNA TGTGCCAGCAGCCAGTCGACAGTCCACACTGAAGCTTTCTTT.

The V gene is TRBV28, the J gene TRBJ2-7; D possibly corresponds to TRBD2 (6 bases). V was shortened by 3 bases and J by 12 bases, with 18 bases between the two germline ends. The CDR3 contains 13 residues. CDR1 is MDHEN and CDR2 is SYDVKM in the germline V gene. The CDR3 here is CASSFVQGGGWYF. CDR3 coding DNA: TGTGCCAGCAGTTTTGTGCAGGGTGGGGGGTGGTACTTC.

The chain is built from TRBV3-1 (or the pseudogene TRBV3-2) and TRBJ1-1; D is undetermined. CDR3 length: 12 amino acids. Germline-derived CDR1 and CDR2 are LGHDT and YNNKEL (reference sequence). V was clipped by 1 base and J by 4 bases, with 4 bases between them. This CDR3 reads CASSQAGTEAFF. The CDR3 DNA reads TGTGCCAGCAGCCAAGCGGGCACTGAAGCTTTCTTT.

This clone was seen only a few times. The V gene is TRBV6-5, the J gene TRBJ2-1; 11 positions match TRBD2. Per the germline V gene, CDR1 is MNHEY and CDR2 is SVGAGI. Germline trimming cut 5 bases from V and 9 bases from J; bases unmatched to any gene: 9. The CDR3 runs to 15 residues. Here the CDR3 DNA reads TGTGCCAGCAGTAGCTATAGCGGGGGGGCCTCTGAGCAGTTCTTC. Translating it yields CASSSYSGGASEQFF.

The chain employs TRBV6-5 and TRBJ1-5; D perhaps matches TRBD1 (6 bases). V gave up 6 bases and J gave up 0 bases, with 12 bases separating them. The CDR3 has 15 amino acids. CDR1 is MNHEY, CDR2 SVGAGI, per germline. The CDR3 sequence: CASRQQGYSNQPQHF. Written as DNA, the CDR3 is TGTGCCAGCAGACAACAGGGTTATAGCAATCAGCCCCAGCATTTT.